Listed here is a single T cell receptor beta chain. The antigen is unknown. PCR involved 60 Vbeta and 13 Jbeta primers. This table comes from immunoSEQ multiplex PCR, and its TCRdb copy is limited to in-frame clones, with some not included. The sample totals around 37,000 clones. Germline trimming cut 4 bases from V and 3 bases from J; bases unmatched to any gene: 0. The germline V gene encodes CDR1 ENHRY and CDR2 SYGVKD. The CDR3 runs 13 residues. The sample comes from a study of cytomegalovirus exposure and HLA in healthy donors. Study results and caveats: Researchers catalogued about 150 TCR beta chains as cytomegalovirus-associated. Most of the TCR beta V segments (in an earlier analysis) were productive either about 90% or about 30% of the time.

Healthy donors of bone marrow made up the group. This receptor was identified in a human donor in good health. The chain is built from TRBV10-3 and TRBJ2-5; 9 positions match TRBD1. Sequencing was carried out using PBMCs. The chain's CDR3 is CAISGTGEETQYF. Written as DNA, the CDR3 is TGTGCCATCAGTGGGACAGGGGAAGAGACCCAGTACTTC.